A single sample gave rise to the 27 T cell receptor beta chains below, sequenced in a study of CD8+CD57+ T cells in acquired aplastic anemia. Genomic DNA was employed as the template in profiling TCR beta VDJ and CDR3. TCRdb independently ran MiXCR on the reads; one entry per CDR3 protein. The table has hundreds of thousands of distinct CDR3 sequences, around 68% seen once; the top ten hold 4%. The source material was sorted CD4+, CD8+, or CD8+CD57+ T cells (not recorded which) from PBMCs. Receptors were obtained from a human donor in good health, serving as a control.

As regards this clonotype: At one of its ends the junction is not consistent with the germline gene, which may arise from a read error. V is TRBV7-2 and J is TRBJ2-7; D is ambiguous. The CDR3 runs 14 residues. Germline assignment: CDR1 SGHTA and CDR2 FQGNSA. CDR3 loop: CASSQGSPEYGYEF. The DNA of the CDR3 is TGCGCCAGCAGCCAAGGCTCCCCGGAGTACGGCTACGAGTTC.

V and J are TRBV7-6 and TRBJ2-1, with TRBD2 matching 9 bases. The trim removed 7 bases at V and 12 bases at J, leaving 16 bases unmatched. The CDR3 covers 15 residues. Germline V CDR1 and CDR2: SGHVS, FNYEAQ. For the CDR3, the DNA is TGTGCCAGCACCCCGAGCGGGGGGCTGAACCATGCGCAGTTCTTC. The encoded protein is CASTPSGGLNHAQFF.

This clonotype was seen more than once but under ten times. This sequence joins TRBV20-1 and TRBJ1-5; 7 bases are shared with TRBD1. This CDR3 is 14 amino acids long. Unmatched junction bases numbered 7, after V lost 0 bases and J lost 8 bases. The germline V gene encodes CDR1 DFQATT and CDR2 SNEGSKA (reference sequence). This CDR3 reads CSAREGQTNKPQHF. The CDR3 bases are TGCAGTGCTAGAGAGGGACAGACGAATAAGCCCCAGCATTTT.

This clonotype was seen ten or more times. V is TRBV24-1 and J is TRBJ2-1; 8 positions agree with TRBD1. V gave up 4 bases and J gave up 8 bases; unmatched junction bases: 6. The CDR3 runs 14 residues. The germline V gene has CDR1 KGHDR and CDR2 SFDVKD. CDR3 sequence (DNA): TGTGCCACCAGTGAAGGACAGGGCTTAGATGAGCAGTTCTTC. This gives the protein CATSEGQGLDEQFF.

This chain links TRBV5-4 with TRBJ1-3, with a possible D match to TRBD1 (5 bases). Germline CDR1 is SGHNT and CDR2 is YYREEE (reference sequence). There are 16 residues in the CDR3. V lost 0 bases to trimming and J lost 2 bases, with 12 bases between them. CDR3 DNA sequence: TGTGCCAGCAGCTTGGGACAGTCGGGGGCTGGAAACACCATATATTTT. Translation: CASSLGQSGAGNTIYF.

There are many counts of this clonotype. This rearrangement joins TRBV12-3 or TRBV12-4 to TRBJ2-3; tentatively, D is TRBD1 or TRBD2 (5 bases each). The V end lost 5 bases, the J end lost 2 bases, and 14 bases lay between the germline ends. The CDR3 is made up of 15 amino acids. CDR3 sequence: CASSPLTGPTDTQYF. CDR3 sequence (DNA): TGTGCCAGCAGTCCGCTGACGGGGCCCACAGATACGCAGTATTTT.

Details on this clonotype: The CDR3 does not end in the conserved phenylalanine or tryptophan, so this is likely a read error. The chain links TRBV4-3 to TRBJ1-6; 9 positions agree with TRBD1. Trimming cost V 3 bases and J 11 bases; bases outside gene matches: 8. The length of the CDR3 is 15 residues. CDR1 LGHNA and CDR2 YSLEER come from the germline V gene. The CDR3 protein is CASSQRTGVAAPLHL. In DNA form, the CDR3 reads TGCGCCAGCAGCCAGAGGACAGGGGTTGCGGCACCCCTCCACCTT.

Remarks on this clonotype: The conserved phenylalanine or tryptophan is not found at the CDR3 terminus, so this likely reflects a read error. This chain connects TRBV2 to TRBJ1-2; D is perhaps TRBD1 (5 bases). V was clipped by 7 bases and J by 4 bases, with 16 bases between them. The germline gives CDR1 SNHLY, CDR2 FYNNEI. The CDR3 covers 14 residues. In nucleotides, the CDR3 is TGTGCCAGCACTTCGTTTCGGGGCATCTATGGCTACACCCTC. This translates into CASTSFRGIYGYTL.

The chain joins TRBV9 to TRBJ1-6; D remains unclear. The germline gives CDR1 SGDLS, CDR2 YYNGEE. The CDR3 has 11 amino acids. V dropped 7 bases and J dropped 9 bases, with 8 bases sitting between them. CDR3 amino acids: CASSPASPLHF. The CDR3 nucleotides read TGTGCCAGCTCACCCGCTTCACCCCTCCACTTT. Full variable domain (missing parts from reference TRBV9 and TRBJ1-6): DSGVTQTPKHLITATGQRVTLRCSPRSGDLSVYWYQQSLDQGLQFLIQYYNGEERAKGNILERFSAQQFPDLHSELNLSSLELGDSALYFCASSPASPLHFGNGTRLTVT.

The chain employs TRBV5-1 and TRBJ2-1; possibly TRBD1 for D (5 bases). The CDR3 totals 12 residues. Trimming removed 0 bases from V and 14 bases from J, with 12 bases in between. Germline CDR1 and CDR2: SGHRS and YFSETQ. CDR3 in amino acids: CASSLAQGSEFF. CDR3 bases: TGCGCCAGCAGCTTGGCGCAGGGCAGCGAGTTCTTC. Filled out from reference TRBV5-1 and TRBJ2-1, the complete variable domain reads KAGVTQTPRYLIKTRGQQVTLSCSPISGHRSVSWYQQTPGQGLQFLFEYFSETQRNKGNFPGRFSGRQFSNSRSEMNVSTLELGDSALYLCASSLAQGSEFFGPGTRLTVL.

The V and J genes are TRBV10-3 and TRBJ1-1, with D perhaps TRBD1 (6 bases). Trimming removed 10 bases from V and 1 base from J, with 16 bases in between. Germline V CDR1 and CDR2: ENHRY, SYGVKD. The CDR3 consists of 14 residues. The CDR3 protein is CATGTTTSNTEAFF. The CDR3 coding sequence is TGTGCCACCGGGACAACGACCTCGAACACTGAAGCTTTCTTT.

The CDR3 region is CASAQYGVGSGDEQFF. As DNA, the CDR3 is TGTGCCAGCGCCCAATATGGAGTGGGCAGCGGCGATGAGCAGTTCTTC. The chain recombines TRBV12-3 or TRBV12-4 with TRBJ2-1; TRBD2 is a possible D gene (5 bases). Deletions cut 8 bases from V and 8 bases from J, with 25 bases between. The length of the CDR3 is 16 residues.

There are a few counts of this clonotype. The chain recombines TRBV24-1 with TRBJ1-1; D gene unclear. The CDR3 loop spans 14 amino acids. Trimming left V 1 base short and J 0 bases short, with 5 bases between. From germline, CDR1 is KGHDR and CDR2 SFDVKD. The CDR3 nucleotides read TGTGCCACCAGTGATTTCGCTATGAACACTGAAGCTTTCTTT. Protein: CATSDFAMNTEAFF.

Many counts were recorded for this clonotype. This chain connects TRBV20-1 to TRBJ2-7; TRBD1 is a possible D gene (6 bases). Germline values: CDR1 DFQATT, CDR2 SNEGSKA (reference sequence). Trimming removed 7 bases from V and 3 bases from J, with 16 bases in between. There are 13 residues in the CDR3. The CDR3 region is CSVSLDRRYEQYF. The CDR3 region has the DNA TGCAGTGTGAGCCTGGACAGACGCTACGAGCAGTACTTC.

The V gene is TRBV29-1, the J gene TRBJ2-5, with D perhaps TRBD1 (6 bases). The J call is doubtful: the DNA matches TRBJ2-1 better. The germline gives CDR1 SQVTM, CDR2 ANQGSEA. CDR3 length: 15 residues. DNA for the CDR3: TGCAGCGTCTCGGTGAACAGGGTAGGCTGCGATAACCAGTTCTTC. Translating it yields CSVSVNRVGCDNQFF.

This clonotype appeared once. One end of the junction is discordant with germline, which a read error may explain. The chain links TRBV7-2 to TRBJ2-3, with TRBD2 as a possible D gene (5 bases). The CDR3 extends over 14 amino acids. The germline CDR1 and CDR2 sequences are SGHTA and FQGNSA. CDR3 nucleotides: TGTGCCAGCAGCTTACGGGGTACTGCAGCTTTCTTTGAATTT. It translates to CASSLRGTAAFFEF.

This clonotype was observed at least ten times. The rearrangement links TRBV29-1 to TRBJ1-4; D not certain. The V gene's germline CDR1 is SQVTM and CDR2 ANQGSEA. This CDR3 is built from 12 residues. With 7 bases removed from V and 5 bases from J, the gap between germline ends came to 11 bases. CDR3 sequence: CSASFPNEKLFF. CDR3 in DNA: TGCAGCGCATCCTTTCCCAATGAAAAACTGTTTTTT.

The chain uses TRBV10-3 and TRBJ1-2, with 9 bases that match TRBD1. CDR3 length: 13 residues. V trimming: 6 bases; J trimming: 5 bases; junction bases outside the gene matches: 4. Germline CDR1 is ENHRY and CDR2 is SYGVKD. The CDR3 DNA reads TGTGCCATCAGGCCACAGGGGGCATATGGCTACACCTTC. Protein product: CAIRPQGAYGYTF.

This rearrangement joins TRBV7-2 to TRBJ2-3; D remains ambiguous. The CDR3 loop spans 15 amino acids. The germline gives CDR1 SGHTA, CDR2 FQGNSA. Trimming removed 0 bases at V and 6 bases at J, with 13 bases between. CDR3 region: CASSLAGRQRDTQYF. In nucleotides, the CDR3 is TGTGCCAGCAGCTTAGCAGGGCGGCAACGGGATACGCAGTATTTT.

This sequence joins TRBV20-1 and TRBJ1-6; TRBD1 matches at 8 bases. CDR1 and CDR2 (germline): DFQATT, SNEGSKA (reference sequence). This CDR3 is 16 amino acids long. With V trimmed by 3 bases and J by 6 bases, 10 bases remained unmatched. The DNA of the CDR3 is TGCAGTGCTAGCCCCGCGGGACAGGCTACTAATTCACCCCTCCACTTT. This codes for CSASPAGQATNSPLHF.

The V call is TRBV20-1, the J call TRBJ1-1; D not certain. The V gene's germline CDR1 is DFQATT and CDR2 SNEGSKA (reference sequence). V lost 3 bases to trimming and J lost 1 base, with 12 bases between them. This CDR3 spans 14 amino acids. The CDR3 sequence is CSARKGRTNTEAFF. The CDR3 nucleotides are TGCAGTGCTAGGAAAGGCCGGACGAACACTGAAGCTTTCTTT.

This clonotype was recorded a few times. The chain uses TRBV2 and TRBJ1-5; D is unclear. CDR3 length: 14 residues. Germline loops: CDR1 SNHLY, CDR2 FYNNEI. The V and J ends lost 6 bases and 2 bases respectively, with 11 bases between them. CDR3 in DNA: TGTGCCAGCAGCGTCAAGAGGGGCAATCAGCCCCAGCATTTT. Protein: CASSVKRGNQPQHF.

The chain couples TRBV20-1 to TRBJ1-2; 11 bases match TRBD1. The ends lost 0 bases at V and 2 bases at J; junction bases unmatched: 2. The CDR3 is 15 amino acids. Looked up from germline, CDR1 is DFQATT and CDR2 is SNEGSKA (reference sequence). As DNA, the CDR3 is TGCAGTGCTAGAGAGGACAGGGGGCCGAACTATGGCTACACCTTC. It codes for CSAREDRGPNYGYTF.

In regard to this clonotype: Because the CDR3 is missing its conserved closing phenylalanine or tryptophan, this is likely a read error. The DNA is omitted, as the CDR3 cannot be located on it reliably, and the CDR3 follows TCRdb's listing. The chain carries TRBV7-9 and TRBJ2-7; TRBD1 was called by the table and not checked on the DNA. Germline assignment: CDR1 SEHNR and CDR2 FQNEAQ (reference sequence). The CDR3 length is 12 residues, termini included. This CDR3 is CASSPSPGTAHL.

This clonotype occurred once. This chain links TRBV5-6 with TRBJ2-2; TRBD1 is a possible D gene (6 bases). The CDR3 runs to 14 residues. Germline V CDR1 and CDR2: SGHDT, YYEEEE. Trimming took off 5 bases at V and 8 bases at J, with 16 bases between the two ends. The CDR3 region is CASSLIPGTGELFF. The CDR3 DNA is TGTGCCAGCAGTTTAATACCCGGGACAGGGGAGCTGTTTTTT.

This clonotype was found many times. The chain carries TRBV6-5 and TRBJ1-2; TRBD1 agrees at 8 bases. The CDR3 is made up of 13 amino acids. Trimming cost V 6 bases and J 7 bases; bases outside gene matches: 7. Germline-derived CDR1 and CDR2 are MNHEY and SVGAGI. The CDR3 loop is CASRRQGSSGYTF. As DNA, the CDR3 is TGTGCCAGCAGGCGACAGGGGTCTTCTGGCTACACCTTC.

As concerns this clonotype: Germline and junction disagree at one end, which may indicate a read error. The chain carries TRBV12-3 or TRBV12-4 and TRBJ2-2; no firm D call. The CDR3 totals 14 residues. Here the CDR3 reads CASIPSQNTGQLFF. The CDR3 DNA is TGTGCCAGCATCCCAAGCCAGAACACCGGGCAGCTGTTTTTT.